The 6 T cell receptor beta chains below come from one sample, sequenced in a study of blood T cell repertoires in COVID-19. Repertoires were generated with immunoSEQ multiplex PCR, while TCRdb's copy carries only in-frame clones and drops some. The sample holds under 300,000 clones, approximately 84% seen once. The specimen sequenced was PBMCs or T cells enriched from blood (not recorded which). The origin of the receptors is a woman in her 40s with acute COVID-19.

The rearrangement uses TRBV30 and TRBJ2-3; TRBD1 aligns across 8 bases. The CDR3 covers 13 residues. Germline V gene sequence: CDR1 GTSNPN, CDR2 SVGIG (reference sequence). Trimming removed 4 bases from V and 2 bases from J; junction bases left unmatched: 2. Here the CDR3 reads CAWTGGTTDTQYF. The CDR3 DNA reads as TGTGCCTGGACAGGGGGCACCACAGATACGCAGTATTTT.

The chain uses TRBV11-3 and TRBJ2-1, with TRBD2 matching 12 bases. Germline V gives CDR1 SGHNT, CDR2 YENEEA. The CDR3 loop spans 15 amino acids. V shed 6 bases and J 8 bases; nucleotides not matched to a gene: 8. The CDR3 spells CASRQLAGGSYEQFF. The DNA for the CDR3 is TGTGCCAGCAGACAACTAGCGGGAGGTTCCTATGAGCAGTTCTTC.

In the case of this clone: The sample carries other DNA sequences with the same CDR3. This chain uses TRBV29-1 with TRBJ1-4, with 10 positions matching TRBD1. J was trimmed by 7 bases and V by 6 bases; bases with no gene match: 5. The CDR3 covers 13 residues. CDR1 and CDR2 (germline): SQVTM, ANQGSEA. In DNA, the CDR3 is TGCAGCGTGGTGGGACAGGGGAGTGAAAAACTGTTTTTT. Protein product: CSVVGQGSEKLFF. Supplemented by reference TRBV29-1 and TRBJ1-4, the full variable domain reads SAVISQKPSRDICQRGTSLTIQCQVDSQVTMMFWYRQQPGQSLTLIATANQGSEATYESGFVIDKFPISRPNLTFSTLTVSNMSPEDSSIYLCSVVGQGSEKLFFGSGTQLSVL.

This clone was seen a few times. The chain joins TRBV10-3 to TRBJ2-1; a weak D match, TRBD1 (6 bases). The V gene lost 10 bases and the J gene lost 5 bases, with 18 bases spanning the gap. The V gene's germline CDR1 is ENHRY and CDR2 SYGVKD. The CDR3 totals 14 residues. The CDR3 nucleotides read TGTGCCACCGAGGGGGAGCTGCGCAACAATGAGCAGTTCTTC. Translation gives CATEGELRNNEQFF.

The rearrangement uses TRBV5-1 and TRBJ2-1; TRBD1 matches 7 bases. The CDR3 has 13 amino acids. V gave up 0 bases and J gave up 13 bases; unmatched junction bases: 7. Looked up from germline, CDR1 is SGHRS and CDR2 is YFSETQ. The DNA for the CDR3 is TGCGCCAGCAGCTTGGGGGCCACAGGGGATCAGTTCTTC. Amino acid sequence: CASSLGATGDQFF.

The CDR3 protein is CASSFGLAGISSTDTQYF. As DNA, the CDR3 is TGTGCCAGCAGTTTCGGACTAGCGGGCATCTCTAGCACAGATACGCAGTATTTT. J is TRBJ2-3 and V is TRBV27; TRBD2 agrees at 11 bases. This CDR3 spans 18 amino acids. In germline, CDR1 is MNHEY, CDR2 SMNVEV (reference sequence). Losses at the gene ends were 3 bases for V and 0 bases for J; bases not matched to a gene: 8.